This section outlines one T cell receptor beta chain sequence together with its context. This sample was taken from a study of control samples from healthy donors and cancer patients. Some clones are missing from TCRdb's copy, which holds only in-frame ones; the method was immunoSEQ multiplex PCR. This table holds some 95,000 clones, 80% to 95% found once. The germline CDR1 and CDR2 sequences are KGHSH and LQKENI. This CDR3 region has 13 residues. V was shortened by 6 bases and J by 2 bases, with 11 bases between the two germline ends. The sequenced sample consisted of blood. The rearrangement joins TRBV18 to TRBJ2-7; TRBD1 might be the D (6 bases). The clonotype originates from a human donor in good health. The donor label of this sample is uncertain. The CDR3 here is CASSRGGPYEQYF. The CDR3 nucleotides are TGTGCCAGCTCCCGAGGGGGTCCCTACGAGCAGTACTTC.